This is a list of T cell receptor beta chains from one sample in a study of blood T cell repertoires in COVID-19. TCRdb's table, derived via immunoSEQ multiplex PCR, lists solely in-frame clones and lacks some. The sample carries around 140,000 clones, about four fifths recorded once. Sequenced input: peripheral blood. The receptors come from a man aged 55 to 70 with acute or convalescent COVID-19. Each CDR3 is given with its conserved first and last residue. A D gene is named only where the DNA matches it firmly. Size is omitted from some rows. Given values are once, few, many or a class for expanded clones.

D gene	V gene	CDR3 length	clone size	J gene	CDR3 protein	CDR3 DNA
TRBD1	TRBV30	15	once	TRBJ1-5	CAWSPGGLINQPQHF	TGTGCCTGGAGTCCAGGGGGGCTAATCAATCAGCCCCAGCATTTT
TRBD2	TRBV14	15	.	TRBJ2-1	CASSIRTSGTFGQFF	TGTGCCAGCAGCATTCGGACTAGCGGGACCTTCGGGCAGTTCTTC
.	TRBV2	13	.	TRBJ1-2	CASSEGSSDGYTF	TGTGCCAGCAGTGAAGGTTCCAGCGATGGCTACACCTTC
TRBD2	TRBV7-3	15	.	TRBJ2-3	CASSKLAGALDTQYF	TGTGCCAGCAGCAAACTAGCGGGAGCTTTAGATACGCAGTATTTT
.	TRBV30	14	.	TRBJ2-5	CAWSAGTSTKTQYF	TGTGCCTGGAGTGCCGGGACATCCACGAAGACCCAGTACTTC
TRBD2	TRBV27	16	.	TRBJ2-2	CASSSLLAENTGELFF	TGTGCCAGCAGTTCTCTCCTAGCGGAGAACACCGGGGAGCTGTTTTTT
.	TRBV7-9	17	.	TRBJ1-4	CASSLVAGTPTNEKLFF	TGTGCCAGCAGCTTAGTCGCGGGGACTCCAACTAATGAAAAACTGTTTTTT
TRBD2	TRBV25-1	18	.	TRBJ2-3	CASSVSGGPWLSTDTQYF	TGTGCCAGCAGTGTTAGCGGGGGCCCTTGGCTAAGCACAGATACGCAGTATTTT
.	TRBV10-3	14	few	TRBJ1-4	CAISGTPTNEKLFF	TGTGCCATCAGTGGGACACCAACTAATGAAAAACTGTTTTTT
.	TRBV25-1	14	.	TRBJ1-2	CASSELNREYGYTF	TGTGCCAGCAGTGAACTGAACAGGGAATATGGCTACACCTTC
TRBD1	TRBV2	15	.	TRBJ2-5	CASSPDRGRQETQYF	TGTGCCAGCAGTCCGGACAGGGGGCGACAAGAGACCCAGTACTTC
.	TRBV5-1	17	few	TRBJ2-3	CASSLASASSRTDTQYF	TGCGCCAGCAGCTTGGCTTCAGCTTCTAGCCGCACAGATACGCAGTATTTT